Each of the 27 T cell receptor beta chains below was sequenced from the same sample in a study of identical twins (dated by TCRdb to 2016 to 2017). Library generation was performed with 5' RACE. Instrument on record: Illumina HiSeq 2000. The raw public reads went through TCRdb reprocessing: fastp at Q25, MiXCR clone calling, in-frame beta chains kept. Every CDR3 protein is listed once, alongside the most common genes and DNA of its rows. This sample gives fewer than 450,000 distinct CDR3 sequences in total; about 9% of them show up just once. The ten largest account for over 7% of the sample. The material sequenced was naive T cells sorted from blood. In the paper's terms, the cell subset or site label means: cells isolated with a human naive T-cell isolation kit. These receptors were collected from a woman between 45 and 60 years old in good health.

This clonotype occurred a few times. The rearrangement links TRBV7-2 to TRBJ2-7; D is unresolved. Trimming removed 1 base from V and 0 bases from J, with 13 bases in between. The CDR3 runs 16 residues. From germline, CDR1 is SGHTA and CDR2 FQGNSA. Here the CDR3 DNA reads TGTGCCAGCAGCTTAGGTGGATCTAAGAGCTCCTACGAGCAGTACTTC. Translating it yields CASSLGGSKSSYEQYF.

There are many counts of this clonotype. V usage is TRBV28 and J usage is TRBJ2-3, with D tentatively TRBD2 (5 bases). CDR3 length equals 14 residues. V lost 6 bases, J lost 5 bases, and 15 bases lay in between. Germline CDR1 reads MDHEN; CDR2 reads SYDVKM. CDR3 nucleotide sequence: TGTGCCAGCAGCCTACTAGTAGGTGGAGATACGCAGTATTTT. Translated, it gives CASSLLVGGDTQYF.

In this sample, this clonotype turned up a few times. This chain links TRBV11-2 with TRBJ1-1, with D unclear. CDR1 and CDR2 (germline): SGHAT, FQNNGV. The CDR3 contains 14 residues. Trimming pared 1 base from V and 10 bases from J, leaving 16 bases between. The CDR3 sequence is CASSLGGRRLGAFF. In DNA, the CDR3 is TGTGCCAGCAGCTTAGGAGGGCGGCGGCTCGGAGCTTTCTTT.

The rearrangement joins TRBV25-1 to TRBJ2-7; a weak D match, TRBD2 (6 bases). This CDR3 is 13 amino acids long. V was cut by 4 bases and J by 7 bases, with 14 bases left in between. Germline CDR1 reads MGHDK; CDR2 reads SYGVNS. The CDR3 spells CASSGLASGEQYF. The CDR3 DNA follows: TGTGCCAGCAGTGGGCTAGCGTCTGGGGAGCAGTACTTC.

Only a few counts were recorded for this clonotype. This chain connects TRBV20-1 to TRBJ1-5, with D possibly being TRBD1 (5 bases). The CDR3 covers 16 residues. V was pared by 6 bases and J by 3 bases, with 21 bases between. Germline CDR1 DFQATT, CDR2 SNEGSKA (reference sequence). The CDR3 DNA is TGCAGTGCCCTCACATTGGGGCCAGGCTACAATCAGCCCCAGCATTTT. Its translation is CSALTLGPGYNQPQHF.

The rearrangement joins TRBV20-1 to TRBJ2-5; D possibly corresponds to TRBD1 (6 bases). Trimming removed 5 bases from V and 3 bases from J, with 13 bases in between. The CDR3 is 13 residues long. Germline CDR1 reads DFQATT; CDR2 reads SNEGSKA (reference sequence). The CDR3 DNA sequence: TGCAGTGCTGGGGACACCCGTAAAGAGACCCAGTACTTC. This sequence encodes CSAGDTRKETQYF.

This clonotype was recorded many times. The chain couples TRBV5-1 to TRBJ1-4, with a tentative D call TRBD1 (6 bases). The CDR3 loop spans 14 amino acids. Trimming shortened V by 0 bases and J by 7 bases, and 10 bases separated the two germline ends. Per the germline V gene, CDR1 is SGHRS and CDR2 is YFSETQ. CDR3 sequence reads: CASSLDGQFEKLFF. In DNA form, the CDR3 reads TGCGCCAGCAGCTTGGATGGACAGTTTGAAAAACTGTTTTTT.

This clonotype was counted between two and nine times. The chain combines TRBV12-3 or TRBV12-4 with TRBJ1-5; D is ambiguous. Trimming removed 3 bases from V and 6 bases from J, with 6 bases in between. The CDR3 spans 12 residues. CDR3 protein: CASSFHSQPQHF. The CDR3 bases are TGTGCCAGCAGTTTTCATAGTCAGCCCCAGCATTTT.

The CDR3 here is CASSSIRGFGYTF. The CDR3 nucleotides read TGTGCCAGCAGCTCGATCCGGGGGTTTGGCTACACCTTC. V gene TRBV27 combines with J gene TRBJ1-2, with D perhaps matching TRBD1 (5 bases). The germline CDR1 and CDR2 sequences are MNHEY and SMNVEV (reference sequence). This CDR3 is built from 13 residues. Trimming pared 6 bases from V and 7 bases from J, leaving 15 bases between.

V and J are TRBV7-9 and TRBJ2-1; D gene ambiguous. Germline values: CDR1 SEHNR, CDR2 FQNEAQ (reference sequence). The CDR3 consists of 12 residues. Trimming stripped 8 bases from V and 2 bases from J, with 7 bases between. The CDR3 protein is CASVGPYNEQFF. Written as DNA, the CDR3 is TGTGCCAGCGTAGGCCCCTACAATGAGCAGTTCTTC.

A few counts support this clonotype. CDR3 sequence: CASSRQGKRDTQYF. CDR3 DNA sequence: TGTGCCAGTAGTCGACAGGGGAAGAGAGATACGCAGTATTTT. The chain employs TRBV19 and TRBJ2-3; TRBD1 aligns across 8 bases. This CDR3 has 14 amino acids. The germline V gene has CDR1 LNHDA and CDR2 SQIVND (reference sequence). With 5 bases clipped from V and 5 bases from J, the junction kept 6 bases outside the gene matches.

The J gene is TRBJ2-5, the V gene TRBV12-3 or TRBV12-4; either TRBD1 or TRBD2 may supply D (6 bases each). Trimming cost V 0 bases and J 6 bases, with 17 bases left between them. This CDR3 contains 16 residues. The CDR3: CASSLAGGPSGKTQYF. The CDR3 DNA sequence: TGTGCCAGCAGTTTAGCGGGGGGCCCATCCGGAAAGACCCAGTACTTC.

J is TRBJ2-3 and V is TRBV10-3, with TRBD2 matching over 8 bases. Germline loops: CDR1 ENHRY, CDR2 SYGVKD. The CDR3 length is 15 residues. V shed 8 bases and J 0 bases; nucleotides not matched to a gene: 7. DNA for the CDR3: TGTGCCATCGGGGCGACTAGCGAGAGCACAGATACGCAGTATTTT. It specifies CAIGATSESTDTQYF.

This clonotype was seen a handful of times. The DNA of the CDR3 is TGCAGCGTTGCGGGAGCAGGCCGAGAGACCCAGTACTTC. Translating it yields CSVAGAGRETQYF. The V and J genes are TRBV29-1 and TRBJ2-5, with a possible D match to TRBD2 (6 bases). The V gene lost 4 bases and the J gene lost 4 bases, with 13 bases spanning the gap. CDR3 size: 13 residues. Germline V gene lookup returns CDR1 SQVTM and CDR2 ANQGSEA.

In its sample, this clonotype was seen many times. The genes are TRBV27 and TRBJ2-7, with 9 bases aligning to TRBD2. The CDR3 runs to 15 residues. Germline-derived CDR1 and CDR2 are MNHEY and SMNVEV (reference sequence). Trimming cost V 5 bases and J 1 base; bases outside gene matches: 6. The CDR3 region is CASSLTTSGSYEQYF. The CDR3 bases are TGTGCCAGCAGTCTCACGACTAGCGGATCCTACGAGCAGTACTTC.

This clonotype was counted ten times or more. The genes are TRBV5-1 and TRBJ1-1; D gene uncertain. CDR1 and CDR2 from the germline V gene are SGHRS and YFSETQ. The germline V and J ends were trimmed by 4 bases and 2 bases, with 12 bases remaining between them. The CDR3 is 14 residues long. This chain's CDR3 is CASSAKGGNTEAFF. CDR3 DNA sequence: TGCGCCAGCAGCGCCAAGGGTGGAAACACTGAAGCTTTCTTT.

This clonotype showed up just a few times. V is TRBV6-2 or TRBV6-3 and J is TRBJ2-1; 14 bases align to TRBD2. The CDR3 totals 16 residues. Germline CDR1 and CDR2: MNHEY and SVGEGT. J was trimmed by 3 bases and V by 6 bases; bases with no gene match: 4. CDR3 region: CASRSGLAGGYNEQFF. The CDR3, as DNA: TGTGCCAGCAGATCCGGACTAGCGGGAGGCTACAATGAGCAGTTCTTC.

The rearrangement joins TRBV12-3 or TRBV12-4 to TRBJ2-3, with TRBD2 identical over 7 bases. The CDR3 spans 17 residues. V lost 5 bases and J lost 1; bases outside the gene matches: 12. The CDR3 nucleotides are TGTGCCAGCAGTCAATTACCCGGGGGACTACGCACAGATACGCAGTATTTT. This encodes CASSQLPGGLRTDTQYF.

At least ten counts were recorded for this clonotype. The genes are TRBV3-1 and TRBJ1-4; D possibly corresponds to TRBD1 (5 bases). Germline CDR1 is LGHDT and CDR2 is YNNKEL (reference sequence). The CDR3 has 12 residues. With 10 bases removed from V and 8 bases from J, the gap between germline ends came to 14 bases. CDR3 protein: CATSPGGEKLFF. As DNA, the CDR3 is TGTGCCACCTCGCCGGGGGGAGAAAAACTGTTTTTT.

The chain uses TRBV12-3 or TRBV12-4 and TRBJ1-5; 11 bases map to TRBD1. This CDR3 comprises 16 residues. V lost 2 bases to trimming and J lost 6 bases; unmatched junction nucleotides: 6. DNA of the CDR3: TGTGCCAGCAGTTTACTCGGACAGGGGGCCGCTCAGCCCCAGCATTTT. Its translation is CASSLLGQGAAQPQHF.

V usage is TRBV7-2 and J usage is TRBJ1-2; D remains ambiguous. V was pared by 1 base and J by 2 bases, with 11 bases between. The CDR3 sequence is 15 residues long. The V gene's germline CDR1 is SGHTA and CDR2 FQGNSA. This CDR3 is CASSLVWDGNYGYTF. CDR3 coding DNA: TGTGCCAGCAGCTTAGTCTGGGATGGCAACTATGGCTACACCTTC.

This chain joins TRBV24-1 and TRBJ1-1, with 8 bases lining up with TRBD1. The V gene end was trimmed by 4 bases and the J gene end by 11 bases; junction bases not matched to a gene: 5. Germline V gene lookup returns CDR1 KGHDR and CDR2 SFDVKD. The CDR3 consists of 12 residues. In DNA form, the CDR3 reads TGTGCCACCAGTGACCACAGGGGGAACGCTTTCTTT. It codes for CATSDHRGNAFF.

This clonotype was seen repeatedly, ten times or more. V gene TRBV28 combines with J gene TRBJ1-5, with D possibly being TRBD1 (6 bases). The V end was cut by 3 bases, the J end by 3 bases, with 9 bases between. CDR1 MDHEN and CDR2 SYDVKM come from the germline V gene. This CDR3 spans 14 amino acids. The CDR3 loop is CASSLPGVNQPQHF. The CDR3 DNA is TGTGCCAGCAGTTTGCCAGGGGTCAATCAGCCCCAGCATTTT.

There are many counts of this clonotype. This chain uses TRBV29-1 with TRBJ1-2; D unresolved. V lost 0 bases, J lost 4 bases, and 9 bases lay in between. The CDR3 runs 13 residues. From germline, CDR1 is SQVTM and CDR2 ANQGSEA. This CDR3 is CSVEDPLAYGYTF. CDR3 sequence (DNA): TGCAGCGTTGAAGACCCCTTGGCCTATGGCTACACCTTC.

The chain's CDR3 is CASSVWGHSGLTGNTIYF. CDR3 nucleotide sequence: TGTGCCAGCAGCGTGTGGGGACATTCGGGCCTAACTGGAAACACCATATATTTT. This sequence joins TRBV9 and TRBJ1-3, with D perhaps TRBD1 (6 bases). With 2 bases removed from V and 2 bases from J, the gap between germline ends came to 20 bases. Germline-derived CDR1 and CDR2 are SGDLS and YYNGEE. This CDR3 comprises 18 residues.

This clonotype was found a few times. CDR3 residues: CASSLAGVDYEQYF. The CDR3 DNA reads TGTGCCAGCAGCTTAGCGGGTGTGGACTACGAGCAGTACTTC. The chain recombines TRBV7-8 with TRBJ2-7; no clear D. The CDR3 contains 14 residues. Trimming shortened V by 0 bases and J by 3 bases, and 9 bases separated the two germline ends. Germline CDR1 SGHVS, CDR2 FQNEAQ.

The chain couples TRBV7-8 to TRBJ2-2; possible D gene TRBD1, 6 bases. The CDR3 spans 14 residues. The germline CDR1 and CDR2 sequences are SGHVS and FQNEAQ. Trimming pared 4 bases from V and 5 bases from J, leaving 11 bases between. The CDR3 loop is CASSSGTQTGELFF. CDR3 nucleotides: TGTGCCAGCAGCTCCGGGACACAGACCGGGGAGCTGTTTTTT.